This T cell receptor beta chain was profiled in a study of blood T cell repertoires in COVID-19. V lost 2 bases, J lost 1 base, and 16 bases lay in between. This CDR3 has 17 residues. Germline-derived CDR1 and CDR2 are SGHTA and FQGTGA. The study drew participants aged about 18 to 95 years from some 23 US areas. In the authors' workflow: Amplified reference gene primers provided the basis for estimating nucleated cell counts. The repertoire was sequenced with immunoSEQ multiplex PCR; TCRdb's copy has only in-frame clones and lacks some. V and J calls and clone size come straight from that table; D and trimming were deduced from the DNA. The data hold roughly 150,000 clones, with around 80% observed a single time.

This sequence originates from a woman between 65 and 79 years old in a cohort exposed to, infected with or recovered from COVID-19 (not recorded which). The chain joins TRBV7-3 to TRBJ2-3; D possibly corresponds to TRBD1 (6 bases). The source material was PBMCs or T cells enriched from blood (not recorded which). CDR3 amino acids: CASSLGFGRTGTDTQYF. CDR3 DNA: TGTGCCAGCAGCTTAGGGTTTGGGCGGACAGGCACAGATACGCAGTATTTT. Using reference TRBV7-3 and TRBJ2-3 for the parts outside the CDR3, the full variable domain is GAGVSQTPSNKVTEKGKYVELRCDPISGHTALYWYRQSLGQGPEFLIYFQGTGAADDSGLPNDRFFAVRPEGSVSTLKIQRTERGDSAVYLCASSLGFGRTGTDTQYFGPGTRLTVL.